These T cell receptor beta chains were read from a single sample in a study of OX40 agonist ivuxolimab in advanced cancers. Some clones are missing from TCRdb's copy, which holds only in-frame ones; the method was immunoSEQ multiplex PCR. The sample shows under 90,000 clones, more than 85% of them seen only once. Material: CD4+ or CD8+ T cells sorted from blood, obtained in a trial of the OX40 agonist ivuxolimab. Receptors originate from an adult with an advanced solid tumor such as melanoma, head and neck, liver or kidney cancer. CDR3s include the opening cysteine and the closing phenylalanine or tryptophan. The order of the fields is clone size, J gene, D gene, V gene, CDR3 DNA, CDR3 protein. The D gene is left open where the match is weak. Expanded clones are given a class, and other clones once, few, many or no size at all.

abundance: .; j_gene: TRBJ2-1; d_gene: .; v_gene: TRBV5-6; CDR3nt: TGTGCCAGCAGCCGATACGACAGGGAGGAAGAGCAGTTCTTC; CDR3aa: CASSRYDREEEQFF
abundance: .; j_gene: TRBJ1-6; d_gene: .; v_gene: TRBV11-2; CDR3nt: TGTGCCAGCAGCCTGGGGGTATTTGGATCACCCCTCCACTTT; CDR3aa: CASSLGVFGSPLHF
abundance: .; j_gene: TRBJ1-1; d_gene: TRBD1; v_gene: TRBV9; CDR3nt: TGTGCCAGCAGCCCCCAGGGGGTGATGAACACTGAAGCTTTCTTT; CDR3aa: CASSPQGVMNTEAFF
abundance: .; j_gene: TRBJ2-1; d_gene: .; v_gene: TRBV4-1; CDR3nt: TGCGCCAGCACCCTAGGCCGGCTAGGGTCCGGCAATGAGCAGTTCTTC; CDR3aa: CASTLGRLGSGNEQFF
abundance: .; j_gene: TRBJ2-1; d_gene: .; v_gene: TRBV11-1; CDR3nt: TGTGCCAGCACCACCCTGTCAGGGGTCAATGAGCAGTTCTTC; CDR3aa: CASTTLSGVNEQFF
abundance: once; j_gene: TRBJ1-1; d_gene: .; v_gene: TRBV4-1; CDR3nt: TGCGCCAGCAGCCAAGGTCCTCGGCTGGCCGAAGCTTTCTTT; CDR3aa: CASSQGPRLAEAFF
abundance: .; j_gene: TRBJ1-2; d_gene: .; v_gene: TRBV5-4; CDR3nt: TGTGCCAGCAGCTTGGTCCAGCAGTATGGCTACACCTTC; CDR3aa: CASSLVQQYGYTF
abundance: .; j_gene: TRBJ2-3; d_gene: .; v_gene: TRBV18; CDR3nt: TGTGCCAGCTCACCACGCGACCTCACAGATACGCAGTATTTT; CDR3aa: CASSPRDLTDTQYF
abundance: .; j_gene: TRBJ2-3; d_gene: TRBD2; v_gene: TRBV2; CDR3nt: TGTGCCTATGGGTTTGCGGGGGGGCTCTCTGCTGAGACAGATACGCAGTATTTT; CDR3aa: CAYGFAGGLSAETDTQYF
abundance: .; j_gene: TRBJ2-1; d_gene: TRBD1; v_gene: TRBV27; CDR3nt: TGTGCCAGCAGTCTAAGACAGGGGGCCAATGAGCAGTTCTTC; CDR3aa: CASSLRQGANEQFF
abundance: .; j_gene: TRBJ2-2; d_gene: .; v_gene: TRBV9; CDR3nt: TGTGCCAGCAGAGATAGCCCGAACACCGGGGAGCTGTTTTTT; CDR3aa: CASRDSPNTGELFF
abundance: .; j_gene: TRBJ1-2; d_gene: .; v_gene: TRBV30; CDR3nt: TGTGCCTGGAGTGACAGATTTAACTATGGCTACACCTTC; CDR3aa: CAWSDRFNYGYTF
abundance: .; j_gene: TRBJ2-3; d_gene: TRBD2; v_gene: TRBV4-3; CDR3nt: TGCGCCAGCAGCTGGCGGGCGGGAGGCCTCGGAAGCGCAGATACGCAGTATTTT; CDR3aa: CASSWRAGGLGSADTQYF
abundance: .; j_gene: TRBJ2-2; d_gene: .; v_gene: TRBV19; CDR3nt: TGTGCCAGTAGTATCCACTGGGGTTCGAACACCGGGGAGCTGTTTTTT; CDR3aa: CASSIHWGSNTGELFF
abundance: few; j_gene: TRBJ2-7; d_gene: TRBD1; v_gene: TRBV7-9; CDR3nt: TGTGCCAGCAGCCCGACAGGGATCGAGCAGTACTTC; CDR3aa: CASSPTGIEQYF
abundance: .; j_gene: TRBJ2-3; d_gene: .; v_gene: TRBV7-2; CDR3nt: TGTGCCAGCAGCTCCAGTACAGATACGCAGTATTTT; CDR3aa: CASSSSTDTQYF
abundance: .; j_gene: TRBJ2-5; d_gene: TRBD2; v_gene: TRBV10-3; CDR3nt: TGTGCCACCGCGGGGGGAATCCAGGAGACCCAGTACTTC; CDR3aa: CATAGGIQETQYF
abundance: .; j_gene: TRBJ2-2; d_gene: .; v_gene: TRBV2; CDR3nt: TGTGCCAGCAGCAGGGGGGACAGAAACACCGGGGAGCTGTTTTTT; CDR3aa: CASSRGDRNTGELFF
abundance: .; j_gene: TRBJ1-2; d_gene: .; v_gene: TRBV5-4; CDR3nt: TGTGCCAGCAGCTTGGACAGGGAACCTCGCTATGGCTACACCTTC; CDR3aa: CASSLDREPRYGYTF
abundance: .; j_gene: TRBJ2-7; d_gene: .; v_gene: TRBV6-1; CDR3nt: TGTGCCAGCAGTCCCGGGACACTGAGGACCTACGAGCAGTACTTC; CDR3aa: CASSPGTLRTYEQYF
abundance: .; j_gene: TRBJ2-5; d_gene: .; v_gene: TRBV20-1; CDR3nt: TGCAGTGCGAGCACCCAAGAGACCCAGTACTTC; CDR3aa: CSASTQETQYF
abundance: .; j_gene: TRBJ2-7; d_gene: TRBD2; v_gene: TRBV7-8; CDR3nt: TGTGCCAGCAGCTTAGATTATCTAGCGGGACACTACGAGCAGTACTTC; CDR3aa: CASSLDYLAGHYEQYF
abundance: once; j_gene: TRBJ1-1; d_gene: .; v_gene: TRBV11-2; CDR3nt: TGTGCCAGCAGCTTTGGGGTGGCTGAAGCTTTCTTT; CDR3aa: CASSFGVAEAFF
abundance: .; j_gene: TRBJ2-5; d_gene: TRBD2; v_gene: TRBV7-3; CDR3nt: TGTGCCAGCAGCTTAGGGACTAGCGGGAGAATCCAAGAGACCCAGTACTTC; CDR3aa: CASSLGTSGRIQETQYF
abundance: .; j_gene: TRBJ2-5; d_gene: TRBD2; v_gene: TRBV4-3; CDR3nt: TGCGCCAGCAGCCAAGATTTCCTAGCGGGAGGGCGAGAGACCCAGTACTTC; CDR3aa: CASSQDFLAGGRETQYF
abundance: once; j_gene: TRBJ2-1; d_gene: TRBD2; v_gene: TRBV19; CDR3nt: TGTGCCAGCAGTAATCGAGTAGCGGGGGGGTACAATGAGCAGTTCTTC; CDR3aa: CASSNRVAGGYNEQFF
abundance: .; j_gene: TRBJ2-1; d_gene: .; v_gene: TRBV9; CDR3nt: TGTGCCAGCAGCCTACAAGGGTCGGCCACTTACAATGAGCAGTTCTTC; CDR3aa: CASSLQGSATYNEQFF
abundance: .; j_gene: TRBJ2-4; d_gene: .; v_gene: TRBV6-6; CDR3nt: TGTGCCAGCAGTTACTCGGCCCAGGGGAACATTCAGTACTTC; CDR3aa: CASSYSAQGNIQYF
abundance: .; j_gene: TRBJ2-5; d_gene: TRBD1; v_gene: TRBV5-4; CDR3nt: TGTGCCAGCAGCCAACCCGACAGGGTAGAGGAGACCCAGTACTTC; CDR3aa: CASSQPDRVEETQYF
abundance: .; j_gene: TRBJ1-5; d_gene: .; v_gene: TRBV19; CDR3nt: TGTGCCAGTAGTATGACAGGTCGAGAGCTGGACAATCAGCCCCAGCATTTT; CDR3aa: CASSMTGRELDNQPQHF
abundance: .; j_gene: TRBJ2-7; d_gene: TRBD2; v_gene: TRBV19; CDR3nt: TGTGCCAGTCGTACCCGGGGTAGCGGGACCTACGAGCAGTACTTC; CDR3aa: CASRTRGSGTYEQYF
abundance: few; j_gene: TRBJ1-5; d_gene: .; v_gene: TRBV10-2; CDR3nt: TGCGCCAGCAGTGGACAGAATCAGCCCCAGCATTTT; CDR3aa: CASSGQNQPQHF
abundance: .; j_gene: TRBJ2-6; d_gene: .; v_gene: TRBV29-1; CDR3nt: TGCAGCGTACAGGGAAAATCTGGGGCCAACGTCCTGACTTTC; CDR3aa: CSVQGKSGANVLTF
abundance: .; j_gene: TRBJ2-7; d_gene: .; v_gene: TRBV5-6; CDR3nt: TGTGCCAGCAGTCGAGCTAACCGGGACACCACCTACGAGCAGTACTTC; CDR3aa: CASSRANRDTTYEQYF
abundance: .; j_gene: TRBJ2-3; d_gene: TRBD2; v_gene: TRBV2; CDR3nt: TGTGCCAGCAGTGAGACTAGCGGGATGATAACTAGCACAGATACGCAGTATTTT; CDR3aa: CASSETSGMITSTDTQYF
abundance: .; j_gene: TRBJ2-7; d_gene: .; v_gene: TRBV5-1; CDR3nt: TGCGCCAGCAGAGGAACAGCTCTCTACGAGCAGTACTTC; CDR3aa: CASRGTALYEQYF
abundance: .; j_gene: TRBJ2-5; d_gene: .; v_gene: TRBV4-3; CDR3nt: TGCGCCAGCAGCCAAGGGGGAAGCAGACAAGAGACCCAGTACTTC; CDR3aa: CASSQGGSRQETQYF
abundance: .; j_gene: TRBJ1-6; d_gene: TRBD1; v_gene: TRBV18; CDR3nt: TGTGCCAGCTCACCAATCGCACGGACAGGGAATGTAATTAATAATTCACCCCTCCACTTT; CDR3aa: CASSPIARTGNVINNSPLHF
abundance: .; j_gene: TRBJ2-3; d_gene: .; v_gene: TRBV6-5; CDR3nt: TGTGCCAGCAGTTACTCGCCAGGTGATACGCAGTATTTT; CDR3aa: CASSYSPGDTQYF
abundance: .; j_gene: TRBJ2-7; d_gene: .; v_gene: TRBV9; CDR3nt: TGTGCCAGCAGCGACGGAGTTGGCCAGGGGACCTACGAGCAGTACTTC; CDR3aa: CASSDGVGQGTYEQYF
abundance: .; j_gene: TRBJ2-5; d_gene: .; v_gene: TRBV2; CDR3nt: TGTGCCAGCAGTGGGACAGACCAAGAGACCCAGTACTTC; CDR3aa: CASSGTDQETQYF
abundance: .; j_gene: TRBJ2-5; d_gene: .; v_gene: TRBV10-3; CDR3nt: TGTGCCATCAGTGAGTCCCAAGAGACCCAGTACTTC; CDR3aa: CAISESQETQYF
abundance: .; j_gene: TRBJ2-3; d_gene: .; v_gene: TRBV7-2; CDR3nt: TGTGCCAGCAGCTCGCCGTCGGGGGGCGGGTCAGATACGCAGTATTTT; CDR3aa: CASSSPSGGGSDTQYF
abundance: .; j_gene: TRBJ1-1; d_gene: TRBD1; v_gene: TRBV19; CDR3nt: TGTGCCAGTGGACAGGGTCTGAACACTGAAGCTTTCTTT; CDR3aa: CASGQGLNTEAFF
abundance: .; j_gene: TRBJ1-2; d_gene: .; v_gene: TRBV29-1; CDR3nt: TGCAGCGTTGACAGGGAATATGGCTACACCTTC; CDR3aa: CSVDREYGYTF
abundance: .; j_gene: TRBJ1-3; d_gene: TRBD1; v_gene: TRBV5-1; CDR3nt: TGCGCCAGCAGCCCTCCGGGACAGGGAAACACCATATATTTT; CDR3aa: CASSPPGQGNTIYF
abundance: .; j_gene: TRBJ2-6; d_gene: .; v_gene: TRBV5-4; CDR3nt: TGTGCCAGCAGCGCCTCAATTGGGCGCTCTGGGGCCAACGTCCTGACTTTC; CDR3aa: CASSASIGRSGANVLTF
abundance: .; j_gene: TRBJ2-7; d_gene: TRBD1; v_gene: TRBV5-1; CDR3nt: TGCGCCAGCAGCCGGGGACAGGGGGCCTACGAGCAGTACTTC; CDR3aa: CASSRGQGAYEQYF
abundance: .; j_gene: TRBJ2-5; d_gene: .; v_gene: TRBV5-1; CDR3nt: TGCGCCAGCAGCTTGGAGGCAGGCGGGACCCAGTACTTC; CDR3aa: CASSLEAGGTQYF
abundance: .; j_gene: TRBJ1-3; d_gene: .; v_gene: TRBV5-5; CDR3nt: TGTGCCAGCAGCTTGGCACAGGCCCCGGGTGGAAACACCATATATTTT; CDR3aa: CASSLAQAPGGNTIYF
abundance: .; j_gene: TRBJ2-5; d_gene: .; v_gene: TRBV19; CDR3nt: TGTGCCAGTAGCCTCCCCTCCTCAGTACTAGGAAGGGAAGAGACCCAGTACTTC; CDR3aa: CASSLPSSVLGREETQYF